The clone carrying this T cell receptor beta chain was found a few times. Antigen: not known. This specimen belongs to a study of T cells in Graves' hyperthyroidism and ophthalmopathy. Amplification of TCR beta CDR3 regions was performed using RNA transcripts as template. HTBI primers drove first-round RT-PCR of the TCR CDR3. TCRdb re-called the multiplex PCR reads through MiXCR, storing one row per CDR3 protein. The table lists about 480,000 distinct CDR3 sequences, under 25% of them singletons. Study results and caveats: For ophthalmopathy, model prediction preceded onset by a median roughly 5.9 months. Stable hyperthyroidism and ophthalmopathy were separated using 13 V-J signatures. The majority of expanded thyroid clonotypes above 0.001 also appeared in blood.

In germline, CDR1 is DFQATT, CDR2 SNEGSKA (reference sequence). V lost 6 bases, J lost 4 bases, and 7 bases stayed unmatched. The CDR3 is 14 amino acids. The sample was blood. The sequence was obtained from a woman aged 70 to 79 with Graves' ophthalmopathy. The chain has TRBV20-1 and TRBJ2-2, with 8 bases lining up with TRBD1. The CDR3 is CSALTTGATGELFF. CDR3 nucleotide sequence: TGCAGTGCCTTAACGACAGGGGCCACCGGGGAGCTGTTTTTT.